Listed here are 30 T cell receptor beta chains from one sample, sequenced in a study of shared clonotypes between healthy human individuals. Repertoires were generated with immunoSEQ multiplex PCR, while TCRdb's copy carries only in-frame clones and drops some. The sample contains around 1.4 million clones, 98% of which appear only once. Sequencing was carried out using naive CD4+ T cells sorted from blood. Sample subset: CD45RA+ positively selected. The receptors here all came from a man aged 25 to 40 in good health.

This clone was seen a single time. V usage is TRBV29-1 and J usage is TRBJ2-7; weak D call: TRBD2 (5 bases). Per germline, CDR1 SQVTM and CDR2 ANQGSEA. The CDR3 has 10 amino acids. Trimming removed 4 bases at V and 5 bases at J, with 6 bases between. Written as DNA, the CDR3 is TGCAGCGTTGGGGGAGACGAGCAGTACTTC. It encodes CSVGGDEQYF.

CDR3: CASSLEFPGFEQYF. The DNA of the CDR3 is TGTGCCAGCAGCTTAGAGTTTCCAGGGTTCGAGCAGTACTTC. The chain recombines TRBV7-9 with TRBJ2-7; TRBD1 might be the D (5 bases). V was cut by 1 base and J by 6 bases, with 13 bases left in between. Looked up from germline, CDR1 is SEHNR and CDR2 is FQNEAQ (reference sequence). The CDR3 length is 14 residues.

The chain recombines TRBV6-5 with TRBJ2-5; 11 nucleotides agree with TRBD2. Trimming at V came to 5 bases and at J to 2 bases, leaving 4 bases not matched to a gene. This CDR3 has 15 amino acids. Germline CDR1 and CDR2: MNHEY and SVGAGI. Here the CDR3 DNA reads TGTGCCAGCAGTCAACTAGCGGGGGTGCAAGAGACCCAGTACTTC. This translates into CASSQLAGVQETQYF.

The V gene is TRBV29-1, the J gene TRBJ2-3; D perhaps matches TRBD1 (5 bases). The CDR3 runs 13 residues. V was clipped by 2 bases and J by 0 bases, with 6 bases between them. Germline V CDR1 and CDR2: SQVTM, ANQGSEA. The CDR3 region has the DNA TGCAGCGTTGAACAGGGTAGCACAGATACGCAGTATTTT. Its translation: CSVEQGSTDTQYF.

The chain recombines TRBV9 with TRBJ2-7; tentative D call: TRBD1 (6 bases). Trimming removed 0 bases at V and 0 bases at J, with 31 bases between. Germline CDR1 is SGDLS and CDR2 is YYNGEE. The CDR3 runs 22 residues. In nucleotides, the CDR3 is TGTGCCAGCAGCGTAGGACTAAGACAGGTTGGCTTTGGGACGGGGCACTCCTACGAGCAGTACTTC. This gives the protein CASSVGLRQVGFGTGHSYEQYF.

The rearrangement links TRBV27 to TRBJ1-2, with D maybe TRBD1 (6 bases). The V end lost 3 bases, the J end lost 6 bases, and 20 bases lay between the germline ends. Germline CDR1 reads MNHEY; CDR2 reads SMNVEV (reference sequence). There are 16 residues in the CDR3. For the CDR3, the DNA is TGTGCCAGCAGTTTGAAGGCGGGGGGCAGAGTAAATGGCTACACCTTC. Residues: CASSLKAGGRVNGYTF.

V and J are TRBV18 and TRBJ1-1; TRBD1 is a possible D gene (6 bases). The V gene lost 6 bases and the J gene lost 5 bases, with 16 bases spanning the gap. This CDR3 is 14 amino acids long. CDR1 is KGHSH and CDR2 is LQKENI in the germline V gene. The chain's CDR3 is CASSQRAGVTEAFF. The CDR3 bases are TGTGCCAGCTCTCAGAGAGCAGGGGTGACTGAAGCTTTCTTT.

This chain links TRBV6-1 with TRBJ2-2, with TRBD2 matching over 10 bases. The junction had 3 bases not matched to a gene; V was cut back by 4 bases and J by 4 bases. From germline, CDR1 is MNHNS and CDR2 SASEGT. CDR3 length: 15 residues. CDR3 protein: CASSGLAGSTGELFF. DNA of the CDR3: TGTGCCAGCAGTGGACTAGCGGGTAGCACCGGGGAGCTGTTTTTT.

The V and J genes are TRBV6-6 and TRBJ2-7; 9 positions agree with TRBD2. The CDR3 spans 12 residues. The ends lost 6 bases at V and 4 bases at J; junction bases unmatched: 1. Per the germline V gene, CDR1 is MNHNY and CDR2 is SVGAGI (reference sequence). This CDR3 reads CASRRGGYEQYF. The CDR3 bases are TGTGCCAGCAGGCGGGGGGGGTACGAGCAGTACTTC.

The chain links TRBV7-2 to TRBJ2-7; perhaps TRBD1 as D (6 bases). Germline-derived CDR1 and CDR2 are SGHTA and FQGNSA. The CDR3 totals 15 residues. V lost 1 base to trimming and J lost 0 bases, with 10 bases between them. The CDR3 region is CASSLEGDTSYEQYF. CDR3 DNA: TGTGCCAGCAGCTTAGAGGGGGACACCTCCTACGAGCAGTACTTC.

V gene TRBV9 combines with J gene TRBJ2-3; a weak D match, TRBD2 (6 bases). Germline CDR1 and CDR2: SGDLS and YYNGEE. Trimming took off 3 bases at V and 6 bases at J, with 11 bases between the two ends. The CDR3 has 13 amino acids. As DNA, the CDR3 is TGTGCCAGCAGCGCCCGGGACTCGGATACGCAGTATTTT. Translation: CASSARDSDTQYF. Full variable domain (rest looked up from reference TRBV9 and TRBJ2-3): DSGVTQTPKHLITATGQRVTLRCSPRSGDLSVYWYQQSLDQGLQFLIQYYNGEERAKGNILERFSAQQFPDLHSELNLSSLELGDSALYFCASSARDSDTQYFGPGTRLTVL.

Written as DNA, the CDR3 is TGTGCCAGCAGCTTCGGGGGACACAACACCGGGGAGCTGTTTTTT. Its translation is CASSFGGHNTGELFF. The rearrangement uses TRBV7-2 and TRBJ2-2; D might be TRBD1 or TRBD2, each matching 6 bases. Per the germline V gene, CDR1 is SGHTA and CDR2 is FQGNSA. The CDR3 contains 15 residues. The V gene lost 3 bases and the J gene lost 2 bases, with 10 bases spanning the gap.

The chain combines TRBV5-4 with TRBJ2-7, with a weak D call TRBD1 (6 bases). Between the trimmed V and J ends, which lost 3 bases and 5 bases, there was a span of 12 bases. Germline V gives CDR1 SGHNT, CDR2 YYREEE (reference sequence). The CDR3 runs 13 residues. Here the CDR3 reads CASSSTGKDEQYF. The CDR3 bases are TGTGCCAGCAGCTCTACAGGGAAGGACGAGCAGTACTTC.

The CDR3 DNA sequence: TGTGCCAGCAGCGTAGGAGGACGTGGCCTAGAGAACACCGGGGAGCTGTTTTTT. Encoded protein: CASSVGGRGLENTGELFF. The J gene is TRBJ2-2, the V gene TRBV9; D is ambiguous. V was trimmed by 0 bases and J by 1 base, leaving 16 bases between them. The CDR3 length is 18 residues. CDR1 and CDR2 (germline): SGDLS, YYNGEE.

The gene calls are TRBV9 and TRBJ1-1; tentative D call: TRBD1 (5 bases). The length of the CDR3 is 16 residues. Per the germline V gene, CDR1 is SGDLS and CDR2 is YYNGEE. The ends were cut back, 4 bases at V and 3 bases at J, with 19 bases in the middle. The CDR3 DNA follows: TGTGCCAGCAGCCTTAGCCCCAACCTAGGGGACACTGAAGCTTTCTTT. This gives the protein CASSLSPNLGDTEAFF.

This clone was recorded once. CDR3 sequence reads: CASSITRGRGYQPQHF. The CDR3 coding sequence is TGTGCCAGTAGTATCACTAGGGGGCGGGGGTATCAGCCCCAGCATTTT. The chain carries TRBV19 and TRBJ1-5, with 7 bases aligning to TRBD1. There are 16 residues in the CDR3. Looked up from germline, CDR1 is LNHDA and CDR2 is SQIVND (reference sequence). V was pared by 3 bases and J by 5 bases, with 10 bases of the junction left unmatched. Using reference TRBV19 and TRBJ1-5 for the parts outside the CDR3, the full variable domain is DGGITQSPKYLFRKEGQNVTLSCEQNLNHDAMYWYRQDPGQGLRLIYYSQIVNDFQKGDIAEGYSVSREKKESFPLTVTSAQKNPTAFYLCASSITRGRGYQPQHFGDGTRLSIL.

This chain connects TRBV7-9 to TRBJ2-3, with no clear D. This CDR3 has 16 amino acids. Looked up from germline, CDR1 is SEHNR and CDR2 is FQNEAQ (reference sequence). V was trimmed by 1 base and J by 4 bases, leaving 15 bases between them. In DNA form, the CDR3 reads TGTGCCAGCAGCTTAGGTTTCACTCCCAGGCCAGATACGCAGTATTTT. Its translation: CASSLGFTPRPDTQYF.

The chain joins TRBV25-1 to TRBJ2-1, with 7 bases aligning to TRBD2. The CDR3 extends over 11 amino acids. The V gene's germline CDR1 is MGHDK and CDR2 SYGVNS. V trimming: 6 bases; J trimming: 10 bases; junction bases outside the gene matches: 3. Here the CDR3 reads CASSPAGEQFF. CDR3 bases: TGTGCCAGCAGCCCAGCGGGAGAGCAGTTCTTC. The whole variable domain, remainder taken from reference TRBV25-1 and TRBJ2-1, is EADIYQTPRYLVIGTGKKITLECSQTMGHDKMYWYQQDPGMELHLIHYSYGVNSTEKGDLSSESTVSRIRTEHFPLTLESARPSHTSQYLCASSPAGEQFFGPGTRLTVL.

The chain links TRBV29-1 to TRBJ2-3; D possibly corresponds to TRBD2 (6 bases). V shed 5 bases and J shed 3 bases, with 12 bases lying between them. The CDR3 loop spans 13 amino acids. Germline loops: CDR1 SQVTM, CDR2 ANQGSEA. CDR3 DNA sequence: TGCAGCGTTCCCTGGAGGGGAACAGATACGCAGTATTTT. This encodes CSVPWRGTDTQYF.

V is TRBV18 and J is TRBJ2-7, with D perhaps TRBD1 (5 bases). Germline CDR1 and CDR2: KGHSH and LQKENI. The CDR3 sequence is 15 residues long. V was pared by 3 bases and J by 2 bases, with 14 bases between. The CDR3 nucleotides read TGTGCCAGCTCACCTCTCCCAGGGCCAGCCTACGAGCAGTACTTC. It is translated as CASSPLPGPAYEQYF.

The V call is TRBV29-1, the J call TRBJ2-6; possible D gene TRBD1, 5 bases. The V and J ends lost 4 bases and 1 base respectively, with 14 bases between them. The CDR3 sequence is 16 residues long. The germline V gene encodes CDR1 SQVTM and CDR2 ANQGSEA. The DNA of the CDR3 is TGCAGCGTTGTTAGCAGGGCACAGTCTGGGGCCAACGTCCTGACTTTC. Its translation is CSVVSRAQSGANVLTF.

V usage is TRBV7-8 and J usage is TRBJ1-3; D unclear. The CDR3 totals 17 residues. Between the trimmed V and J ends, which lost 5 bases and 3 bases, there was a span of 20 bases. Germline V gene data show CDR1 as SGHVS and CDR2 as FQNEAQ. The CDR3 bases are TGTGCCAGCAGCCTGGTGTCAGGCCTACTTGTTGGAAACACCATATATTTT. Translating it yields CASSLVSGLLVGNTIYF.

This chain uses TRBV7-2 with TRBJ2-7; 11 positions match TRBD2. Germline CDR1 SGHTA, CDR2 FQGNSA. The trim removed 1 base at V and 6 bases at J, leaving 11 bases unmatched. This CDR3 is built from 17 residues. The CDR3 DNA follows: TGTGCCAGCAGCTTAGTGGGGCTAGCGGGAGGTTCAACCGAGCAGTACTTC. Translated: CASSLVGLAGGSTEQYF.

The chain uses TRBV10-2 and TRBJ1-1; D gene unclear. Deletions cut 10 bases from V and 1 base from J, with 7 bases between. Germline CDR1 is WSHSY and CDR2 is SAAADI. This CDR3 has 11 amino acids. This CDR3 reads CATTGNTEAFF. The CDR3 coding sequence is TGCGCCACCACGGGGAACACTGAAGCTTTCTTT.

The chain has TRBV18 and TRBJ1-2, with D perhaps TRBD1 (5 bases). The CDR3 contains 14 residues. Germline CDR1 reads KGHSH; CDR2 reads LQKENI. V was shortened by 1 base and J by 6 bases, with 12 bases between the two germline ends. The chain's CDR3 is CASSPLRGMDGYTF. CDR3 bases: TGTGCCAGCTCACCACTTCGGGGGATGGATGGCTACACCTTC.

With regard to this clone: The sample carries other DNA sequences with the same CDR3. V is TRBV15 and J is TRBJ2-7, with 8 nucleotides matching TRBD1. The germline V gene has CDR1 LNHNV and CDR2 YYDKDF (reference sequence). The CDR3 spans 14 residues. Losses at the gene ends were 3 bases for V and 4 bases for J; bases not matched to a gene: 5. CDR3 sequence (DNA): TGTGCCACCAGCAGGGACAGGGTAGGATACGAGCAGTACTTC. Residues: CATSRDRVGYEQYF.

V and J are TRBV4-3 and TRBJ2-7, with TRBD1 identical over 7 bases. Germline V lookup: CDR1 LGHNA, CDR2 YSLEER. The CDR3 is 16 amino acids. V was pared by 1 base and J by 4 bases, with 10 bases of the junction left unmatched. The CDR3 DNA sequence: TGCGCCAGCAGCCAAGGGGTGACAGGGCCAAAATACGAGCAGTACTTC. This gives the protein CASSQGVTGPKYEQYF.

The rearrangement uses TRBV7-2 and TRBJ2-7; possible D gene TRBD2, 5 bases. V lost 3 bases, J lost 2 bases, and 11 bases lay in between. CDR1 SGHTA and CDR2 FQGNSA come from the germline V gene. The CDR3 extends over 14 amino acids. This CDR3 reads CASSFVRAAYEQYF. The DNA of the CDR3 is TGTGCCAGCAGCTTCGTGCGGGCCGCCTACGAGCAGTACTTC.

The chain employs TRBV15 and TRBJ2-3; D call uncertain. The CDR3 consists of 15 residues. CDR1 and CDR2 from the germline V gene are LNHNV and YYDKDF (reference sequence). The V gene lost 1 base and the J gene lost 0 bases, with 8 bases spanning the gap. The DNA for the CDR3 is TGTGCCACCAGCAGAGGATGGGATAGCACAGATACGCAGTATTTT. Translated, it gives CATSRGWDSTDTQYF.

This chain links TRBV9 with TRBJ2-1; 9 nucleotides match TRBD2. This CDR3 comprises 17 residues. The germline CDR1 and CDR2 sequences are SGDLS and YYNGEE. The junction had 11 bases not matched to a gene; V was cut back by 2 bases and J by 5 bases. As DNA, the CDR3 is TGTGCCAGCAGCGTGGCTCGCGGGACTAGCAACCACAATGAGCAGTTCTTC. As protein: CASSVARGTSNHNEQFF. Complete variable domain (other parts from reference TRBV9 and TRBJ2-1): DSGVTQTPKHLITATGQRVTLRCSPRSGDLSVYWYQQSLDQGLQFLIQYYNGEERAKGNILERFSAQQFPDLHSELNLSSLELGDSALYFCASSVARGTSNHNEQFFGPGTRLTVL.